This TCR beta chain was recorded in a study of PD-1 blockade in classical Hodgkin lymphoma. Whole-study context: Intravenous delivery of nivolumab at 3 mg/kg to patients occurred every 2 weeks. Points from the study as a whole: Newly diagnosed patients were reported to exhibit reduced baseline TCR diversity relative to healthy donors. By cycle point C4D1, TCR diversity had risen significantly in CD4+ cells (but not CD8+ cells).

TCRdb's table, derived via immunoSEQ multiplex PCR, lists solely in-frame clones and lacks some. The sample contains 64,000 or so clones, more than 80% of which appear only once. Germline V lookup: CDR1 MGHRA, CDR2 YSYEKL. This CDR3 is built from 14 residues. Between the trimmed V and J ends, which lost 1 base and 3 bases, there was a span of 10 bases. About this clone itself: Its antigen is as yet unknown.

As for time point: cycle 4 day 1 (C4D1), after six to seven weeks of nivolumab. Brentuximab vedotin exposure varied, and every patient relapsed after autologous stem cell transplantation. Here the sequenced sample was peripheral blood mononuclear cells (PBMCs), taken before the fourth cycle of nivolumab. The TCR comes from a human donor with classical Hodgkin lymphoma. The gene calls are TRBV4-1 and TRBJ2-7, with D tentatively TRBD1 or TRBD2 (5 bases each). CDR3 sequence reads: CASSQVQGVYEQYF. CDR3 nucleotide sequence: TGCGCCAGCAGCCAAGTCCAGGGAGTCTACGAGCAGTACTTC.